The TCR beta chain described here comes from a study of OX40 agonist ivuxolimab in advanced cancers. This CDR3 comprises 12 residues. CDR1 is SQVTM, CDR2 ANQGSEA, per germline. V lost 4 bases, J lost 4 bases, and 9 bases lay in between. This clone has only one observation. TCRdb keeps only in-frame clones here, not all; method: immunoSEQ multiplex PCR. The data contain approximately 50,000 clones, approximately 90% of them singletons. The TCR comes from an adult with an advanced solid tumor such as melanoma, head and neck, liver or kidney cancer. This specimen consisted of CD4+ or CD8+ T cells sorted from blood, obtained in a trial of the OX40 agonist ivuxolimab. This rearrangement joins TRBV29-1 to TRBJ2-3; D unclear. The CDR3 DNA reads as TGCAGCGTTGTAGAAGGGTCAGATACGCAGTATTTT. Translating gives CSVVEGSDTQYF.